What follows are 5 T cell receptor beta chains derived from one specimen sequenced in a study of blood T cell repertoires in COVID-19. Repertoires were generated with immunoSEQ multiplex PCR, while TCRdb's copy carries only in-frame clones and drops some. This sample carries 37,000 or so clones, roughly 84% of them seen once, and the ten largest clones take about 11%. The sequenced sample was peripheral blood. The receptors shown here come from a man between 60 and 75 years old with active COVID-19.

The chain's CDR3 is CASSQNAGEGETQYF. CDR3 DNA sequence: TGCGCCAGCAGCCAGAACGCGGGAGAGGGAGAGACCCAGTACTTC. This chain connects TRBV4-1 to TRBJ2-5, with 7 positions matching TRBD2. The CDR3 has 15 amino acids. CDR1 is MGHRA and CDR2 is YSYEKL in the germline V gene. Germline trimming cut 3 bases from V and 4 bases from J; bases unmatched to any gene: 8.

V and J are TRBV6-4 and TRBJ2-3, with 11 bases fitting TRBD2. The CDR3 sequence is 15 residues long. Germline loops: CDR1 MRHNA, CDR2 SNTAGT. Germline trimming cut 4 bases from V and 3 bases from J; bases unmatched to any gene: 3. CDR3 coding DNA: TGTGCCAGCAGTGCCACTAGCGGGAGTACAGATACGCAGTATTTT. It is translated as CASSATSGSTDTQYF.

The rearrangement joins TRBV4-1 to TRBJ1-2; D uncertain. The germline gives CDR1 MGHRA, CDR2 YSYEKL. This CDR3 spans 17 amino acids. V was clipped by 0 bases and J by 8 bases, with 22 bases between them. CDR3 in amino acids: CASSQDPLGGPSKGYTF. Here the CDR3 DNA reads TGCGCCAGCAGCCAAGATCCCCTCGGCGGCCCGAGTAAGGGCTACACCTTC.

This chain uses TRBV19 with TRBJ2-7; TRBD2 might be the D (6 bases). The germline gives CDR1 LNHDA, CDR2 SQIVND (reference sequence). The CDR3 has 15 amino acids. Trimming removed 1 base at V and 4 bases at J, with 14 bases between. CDR3 in DNA: TGTGCCAGTAGTATAGTGACTAGTGGGGGATACGAGCAGTACTTC. The encoded protein is CASSIVTSGGYEQYF.

The rearrangement uses TRBV5-4 and TRBJ1-2; 7 bases are shared with TRBD1. V gave up 4 bases and J gave up 8 bases; unmatched junction bases: 8. The CDR3 runs to 13 residues. Germline CDR1 is SGHNT and CDR2 is YYREEE (reference sequence). The DNA for the CDR3 is TGTGCCAGCAGCGTAGACAGGGTTTACGGCTACACCTTC. Amino acids: CASSVDRVYGYTF.